The following is a T cell receptor (beta chain) sequence with its context. This clone was seen repeatedly, ten times or more. No cognate antigen has been identified for it. No per-base quality is available; no much larger clone lies one base away. This same CDR3 is encoded by further DNA sequences in the sample. This sample was taken from a study of metastatic and nonmetastatic thyroid tumors (dated by TCRdb to about 2020). In the study overall: For patients with malignant and with benign thyroid disease, the researchers compared repertoires between peripheral blood samples and tumor or nodule tissue samples.

Libraries were made using PCR. The listed sequencing device is Illumina HiSeq 4000. High-throughput sequencing was used to profile the TCR beta-chain CDR3 region of each patient. For the original study's pipeline: CDR3 differences across clinicopathological groups were used to build a classifier for discriminating distant-metastatic papillary thyroid cancer patients. The Shannon index was used to measure repertoire diversity, and the Morisita-Horn index was used to measure how similar tumor and blood repertoires were. The public reads were reprocessed in TCRdb via fastp at Q25 and MiXCR, keeping in-frame beta chains. The authors' filters were not applied to this entry. In this sample the table shows roughly 59,000 clones, 15% to 20% of which occur a single time. Of the sample, more than 9% is held by the ten largest clones. No patient had received any treatment before thyroid surgery. Patient clinical samples collected from about 2012 to 2018 were retrospectively analysed using T-cell receptor beta sequencing.

From V the trimming removes 5 bases and from J it removes 5 bases, while the gene matches leave 8 bases of the junction unaccounted for. According to the germline V gene, CDR1 reads MDHEN and CDR2 reads SYDVKM. From its cysteine to its phenylalanine, the CDR3 spans 15 amino acids. Just the 45-base CDR3 DNA is kept, in frame starting at base 1. Findings and caveats that apply to the study as a whole: In both blood and tumor samples, malignant tumors were reported to have significantly higher TCR beta diversity than benign nodules.

The rearranged chain carries TRBV28 and TRBJ2-7, with TRBD2 matching 11 junction bases. This TCR was recovered from a male donor with papillary thyroid cancer or a benign thyroid nodule (not recorded which). Some clones in this sample may be carry-over from other donors' samples. Sequenced sample: blood. The CDR3 region reads CASSPSGTSGDEQYF. The sequenced DNA is TGTGCCAGCAGTCCATCCGGGACTAGCGGAGACGAGCAGTACTTC. This CDR3, with the reference TRBV28 and TRBJ2-7 proteins standing in past its ends, gives the full variable domain DVKVTQSSRYLVKRTGEKVFLECVQDMDHENMFWYRQDPGLGLRLIYFSYDVKMKEKGDIPEGYSVSREKKERFSLILESASTNQTSMYLCASSPSGTSGDEQYFGPGTRLTVT.